Described below is a single T cell receptor beta chain sequence and its context. The antigen is undetermined. A 5'RACE template switching approach incorporating UMIs was used to make TCR beta cDNA. Each CDR3 protein gets one entry in TCRdb, which reprocessed the 5' RACE reads and gives no DNA. The sample holds hundreds of thousands of distinct CDR3 sequences. Germline loops: CDR1 SGHDT, CDR2 YYEEEE. The length of the CDR3 is 15 residues. The data originate from a study of T cells expressing NK-cell markers. Findings and caveats of the study: Dominant NKG2C+ clonotypes accounted for about 1.0-8% of CD8+ T cells in more than five donors. Whether expanded NKG2C+ T cell clones recognized HCMV stayed uncertain.

The sequence came from a man aged 18 to 69 in good health. J is TRBJ2-7 and V is TRBV5-6; TCRdb designates TRBD2, a call that cannot be tested without DNA. Material: blood T cells: a sorted CD56 or NKG2C T cell subset, CD4+ or CD8+ T cells, or bulk PBMC T cells (not recorded which). Here the CDR3 reads CASSQGGLAGHEQYF.